These T cell receptor beta chains were read from a single sample in a study of a mutant IDH1 vaccine in newly diagnosed glioma. The antigens of these receptors remain unknown. TCRdb's table, derived via immunoSEQ multiplex PCR, lists solely in-frame clones and lacks some. The table records 45,000 or so clones, more than 70% of them present only once. Sequences were derived from PBMCs, sampled from a glioma patient whose treatment included an IDH1 peptide vaccine. The receptors come from a woman aged 40 to 55 with glioma. CDR3s include the opening cysteine and the closing phenylalanine or tryptophan. Each record gives: D gene, J gene, clone size, V gene, CDR3 DNA, CDR3 protein. A D gene is named only where the DNA matches it firmly. Size values are once, few and many counts, or a class for expanded clones, and some rows have none.

- TRBJ2-2 - TRBV6-5 TGTGCCAGCAGTTACTCGAGGGGAGGTCGGACCGGGGAGCTGTTTTTT CASSYSRGGRTGELFF
- TRBJ1-2 - TRBV4-1 TGCGCCAGCAGCCAAGCAACAGGACCCCGCTATGGCTACACCTTC CASSQATGPRYGYTF
- TRBJ1-1 - TRBV9 TGTGCCAGCAGCGCTTACAGTTACACTGAAGCTTTCTTT CASSAYSYTEAFF
TRBD1 TRBJ1-1 - TRBV15 TGTGCCACCAGCAGAGAGACAGGGTTTACTTTCTTT CATSRETGFTFF
- TRBJ1-1 - TRBV29-1 TGCAGCGCCCGAGAGTTGAACACTGAAGCTTTCTTT CSARELNTEAFF
TRBD2 TRBJ2-1 once TRBV4-3 TGCGCCAGCAGCCAACAAGGGCTAGCGGGGGGGCCGGGTAGCTATGAGCAGTTCTTC CASSQQGLAGGPGSYEQFF
TRBD1 TRBJ2-3 - TRBV6-5 TGTGCCAGCAGACAACAGGGGGCAACAGATACGCAGTATTTT CASRQQGATDTQYF
TRBD1 TRBJ1-5 - TRBV5-1 TGCGCCAGCAGCTTGGGGACAGGGCCGTATAGCAATCAGCCCCAGCATTTT CASSLGTGPYSNQPQHF
- TRBJ2-7 - TRBV18 TGTGCCAGCTCACCTGGGACCGATGCCTACGAGCAGTACTTC CASSPGTDAYEQYF
- TRBJ1-1 - TRBV6-5 TGTGCCAGCAGGTTCTCTTCCTACAGGGACACTGAAGCTTTCTTT CASRFSSYRDTEAFF
- TRBJ1-6 - TRBV28 TGTGCCAGCAGTTTCGAATGGGGGCAGGCGGATTCACCCCTCCACTTT CASSFEWGQADSPLHF
- TRBJ1-5 - TRBV4-3 TGCGCCAGCAGCCAAGTTCTGGACAGAAGCAATCAGCCCCAGCATTTT CASSQVLDRSNQPQHF
TRBD2 TRBJ2-3 - TRBV9 TGTGCCAGCAGCCGACTAGCGGGAGTCTCAGATACGCAGTATTTT CASSRLAGVSDTQYF
TRBD2 TRBJ2-5 - TRBV18 TGTGCCAGCTCACCAGGTCCCACTAGCGCGGCGGGGACCCAGTACTTC CASSPGPTSAAGTQYF
TRBD1 TRBJ1-5 - TRBV4-2 TGTGCCAGCAGCCAGTCAGGGGGTAGCAATCAGCCCCAGCATTTT CASSQSGGSNQPQHF
TRBD1 TRBJ2-7 - TRBV14 TGTGCCAGCAGCCGAGAAAGATACAGGGGGGTCTACGAGCAGTACTTC CASSRERYRGVYEQYF
- TRBJ1-2 - TRBV30 TGTGCCTGGACCGACAGTTCCCTCTATGGCTACACCTTC CAWTDSSLYGYTF
- TRBJ2-3 - TRBV6-1 TGTGCCAGCAGTGAAGGTAGCGGAACTGGAGATACGCAGTATTTT CASSEGSGTGDTQYF
TRBD2 TRBJ2-4 - TRBV5-1 TGCGCCAGCAGCTTGGTCGCGGGAGAGGGGAACATTCAGTACTTC CASSLVAGEGNIQYF
- TRBJ2-7 - TRBV28 TGTGCCAGCAGTATCCCCGGGGGAGGGCAGTACTTC CASSIPGGGQYF
TRBD1 TRBJ2-7 - TRBV2 TGTGCCAGCAGAGCCGGGACAGGGGGCGGTACTCCCTACGAGCAGTACTTC CASRAGTGGGTPYEQYF
TRBD1 TRBJ1-5 - TRBV7-9 TGTGCCAGCAGCTCCGGGACAGGGGAGAGTAATCAGCCCCAGCATTTT CASSSGTGESNQPQHF
- TRBJ2-1 - TRBV18 TGTGCCAGCTCACCCGTCGGTGATGAGCAGTTCTTC CASSPVGDEQFF